The 10 T cell receptor beta chains reported below all come from one sample, sequenced in a study of CD8 T cells in ankylosing spondylitis. TCRdb analysed the 5' RACE reads with MiXCR anew, one entry per CDR3 protein. Of a few hundred thousand distinct CDR3 sequences in the sample, under 12% were seen once. What was sequenced was blood, either unsorted or a sorted T cell fraction (not recorded which). These receptors all stem from a male donor with ankylosing spondylitis or in good health (not recorded which).

There are many counts of this clonotype. This rearrangement joins TRBV20-1 to TRBJ2-7, with 10 bases lining up with TRBD1. Trimming removed 1 base from V and 5 bases from J; junction bases left unmatched: 5. Germline lookup yields CDR1 DFQATT and CDR2 SNEGSKA (reference sequence). This CDR3 is 14 amino acids long. For the CDR3, the DNA is TGCAGTGCTAGAGTGCCGGGACAGGGGAACGAGCAGTACTTC. This gives the protein CSARVPGQGNEQYF.

At least ten counts were recorded for this clonotype. This sequence joins TRBV13 and TRBJ2-7; TRBD1 might be the D (5 bases). Germline CDR1 reads PRHDT; CDR2 reads FYEKMQ (reference sequence). Trimming took 4 bases from V and 3 from J, leaving 37 bases between them. The CDR3 is made up of 22 amino acids. This CDR3 reads CASSYVRDEPWGYKARFYEQYF. Written as DNA, the CDR3 is TGTGCCAGCAGCTATGTCCGCGATGAACCCTGGGGCTATAAGGCCCGATTCTACGAGCAGTACTTC.

This clonotype occurred many times. This chain links TRBV24-1 with TRBJ2-1, with a tentative D call TRBD2 (5 bases). In germline, CDR1 is KGHDR, CDR2 SFDVKD. There are 13 residues in the CDR3. Trimming pared 7 bases from V and 7 bases from J, leaving 13 bases between. The CDR3, as DNA: TGTGCCACCAGACCCGCGGGCGGAAATGAGCAGTTCTTC. Its protein is CATRPAGGNEQFF.

The CDR3 DNA follows: TGTGCCAGCACGGACACACGAGTGGGTCAGCCCCAGCATTTT. This sequence encodes CASTDTRVGQPQHF. This chain joins TRBV2 and TRBJ1-5; D might be TRBD1 (5 bases). CDR1 SNHLY and CDR2 FYNNEI come from the germline V gene. This CDR3 is built from 14 residues. Trimming took off 7 bases at V and 6 bases at J, with 16 bases between the two ends.

CDR3 in amino acids: CASSQGLWDETQYF. CDR3 nucleotides: TGTGCCAGCAGCCAAGGTCTCTGGGATGAGACCCAGTACTTC. This rearrangement joins TRBV3-1 to TRBJ2-5; D call uncertain. The CDR3 has 14 residues. Looked up from germline, CDR1 is LGHDT and CDR2 is YNNKEL (reference sequence). Trimming cost V 1 base and J 5 bases, with 11 bases left between them.

The table lists this clonotype with many counts. The chain is built from TRBV3-1 and TRBJ2-4; no firm D call. Germline assignment: CDR1 LGHDT and CDR2 YNNKEL (reference sequence). The CDR3 consists of 13 residues. V was pared by 3 bases and J by 2 bases, with 5 bases between. Here the CDR3 reads CASSQGTKNIQYF. The CDR3 coding sequence is TGTGCCAGCAGCCAGGGAACCAAAAACATTCAGTACTTC.

On this clonotype itself: One base away lies a much larger clone, so this may be a sequencing read error. The J gene is TRBJ2-2, the V gene TRBV27; 7 nucleotides match TRBD2. This CDR3 has 15 residues. Germline V gene data show CDR1 as MNHEY and CDR2 as SMNVEV (reference sequence). CDR3 in amino acids: CATSLSATSVGELFF. The CDR3 DNA is TGTGCCACCAGTTTATCGGCCACTAGCGTCGGGGAGCTGTTTTTT.

For this clonotype: The junction shows a germline mismatch at one end, possibly a read error. The chain carries TRBV20-1 and TRBJ2-5, with 9 bases matching TRBD2. The CDR3 spans 15 residues. The germline V gene encodes CDR1 DFQATT and CDR2 SNEGSKA (reference sequence). CDR3 nucleotide sequence: TGCAGTGCTAGAGGCGCGCTAGCGGGGAGTGGGACCCAGCACTTC. Amino acid sequence: CSARGALAGSGTQHF.

This clonotype was picked up many times. The chain links TRBV5-1 to TRBJ2-1; the match to TRBD2 covers 11 bases. Losses at the gene ends were 3 bases for V and 4 bases for J; bases not matched to a gene: 6. From germline, CDR1 is SGHRS and CDR2 YFSETQ. This CDR3 contains 16 residues. The DNA of the CDR3 is TGCGCCAGCAGCTCTGAGGGACTAGCGGCTTACAATGAGCAGTTCTTC. Translation gives CASSSEGLAAYNEQFF.

This clonotype showed up just a few times. V and J are TRBV9 and TRBJ1-4; D might be TRBD1 (6 bases). CDR1 and CDR2 (germline): SGDLS, YYNGEE. This CDR3 is built from 15 residues. V shed 0 bases and J shed 7 bases, with 13 bases lying between them. CDR3 nucleotide sequence: TGTGCCAGCAGCGTAGGGGGGCTACAGGGTGAAAAACTGTTTTTT. Translation: CASSVGGLQGEKLFF.